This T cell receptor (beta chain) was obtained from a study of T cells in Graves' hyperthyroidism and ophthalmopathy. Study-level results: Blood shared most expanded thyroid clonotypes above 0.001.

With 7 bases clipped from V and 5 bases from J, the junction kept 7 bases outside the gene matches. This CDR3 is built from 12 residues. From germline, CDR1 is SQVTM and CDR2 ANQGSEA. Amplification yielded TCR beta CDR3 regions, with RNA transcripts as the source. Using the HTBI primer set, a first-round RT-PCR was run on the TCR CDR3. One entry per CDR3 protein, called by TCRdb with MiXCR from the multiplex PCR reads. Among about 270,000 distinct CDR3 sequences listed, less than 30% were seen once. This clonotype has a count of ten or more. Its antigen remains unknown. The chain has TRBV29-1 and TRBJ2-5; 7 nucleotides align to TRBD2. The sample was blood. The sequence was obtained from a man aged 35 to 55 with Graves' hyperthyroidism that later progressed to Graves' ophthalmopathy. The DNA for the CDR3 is TGCAGCGATGGGCGGGACTATGAGACCCAGTACTTC. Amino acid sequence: CSDGRDYETQYF.